Shown below are 14 T cell receptor beta chains from a single sample sequenced in a study of CD8+ T cells in alopecia areata. The treatment here: oral pan-JAK inhibitor, 5-10 mg twice daily. The authors extracted RNA and reverse transcribed it into cDNA as the sequencing template. The repertoire was sequenced with immunoSEQ multiplex PCR; TCRdb's copy has only in-frame clones and lacks some. This sample yields hundreds of thousands of clones, of which 60% are seen a single time; about 0.93% belongs to the top ten. This sample comprised CD4+ T cells sorted from blood, obtained at roughly week 52, from a patient treated with tofacitinib. These receptors were taken from a human donor with alopecia areata.

The chain employs TRBV5-6 and TRBJ1-3, with a possible D match to TRBD1 (6 bases). The germline V gene encodes CDR1 SGHDT and CDR2 YYEEEE. Deletions cut 5 bases from V and 5 bases from J, with 14 bases between. There are 14 residues in the CDR3. The CDR3 DNA reads as TGTGCCAGCAGTGGGGGCTTGAGGAGAAACACCATATATTTT. Protein sequence: CASSGGLRRNTIYF.

A few counts support this clone. The sample has other DNA sequences that encode this CDR3 too. The gene calls are TRBV27 and TRBJ1-4; 7 bases map to TRBD1. V shed 5 bases, J shed 4 bases, and the junction held 7 bases outside the gene matches. CDR3 length: 15 amino acids. Germline V CDR1 and CDR2: MNHEY, SMNVEV (reference sequence). The CDR3 loop is CASSPRDSRNEKLFF. In DNA, the CDR3 is TGTGCCAGCAGTCCTCGGGACAGCCGTAATGAAAAACTGTTTTTT.

The chain links TRBV6-5 to TRBJ2-2; tentative D call: TRBD1 (6 bases). The CDR3 totals 13 residues. CDR1 is MNHEY, CDR2 SVGAGI, per germline. V was cut by 1 base and J by 7 bases, with 7 bases left in between. DNA for the CDR3: TGTGCCAGCAGTTACTTCAGGGGCGGGGAGCTGTTTTTT. Its translation: CASSYFRGGELFF.

The rearrangement uses TRBV5-1 and TRBJ2-1; D call uncertain. The CDR3 spans 14 residues. CDR1 SGHRS and CDR2 YFSETQ come from the germline V gene. With 1 base removed from V and 2 bases from J, the gap between germline ends came to 7 bases. The CDR3: CASSLSRPYNEQFF. The CDR3 coding sequence is TGCGCCAGCAGCTTGAGCAGACCCTACAATGAGCAGTTCTTC.

This sequence joins TRBV9 and TRBJ2-7; the D is unclear. The V end lost 0 bases, the J end lost 3 bases, and 7 bases lay between the germline ends. The germline gives CDR1 SGDLS, CDR2 YYNGEE. This CDR3 has 13 residues. The CDR3 coding sequence is TGTGCCAGCAGCGTAGAATCAGGCTACGAGCAGTACTTC. It encodes CASSVESGYEQYF.

The chain has TRBV7-9 and TRBJ2-7; 8 bases are a match to TRBD2. The CDR3 runs to 14 residues. J gave up 1 base and V 5 bases, and 4 bases lay outside the gene matches. Looked up from germline, CDR1 is SEHNR and CDR2 is FQNEAQ (reference sequence). The CDR3 reads CASSPPGGSYEQYF. The CDR3 coding sequence is TGTGCCAGCAGCCCACCGGGGGGGTCCTACGAGCAGTACTTC.

The chain has TRBV5-4 and TRBJ1-1, with 9 bases aligning to TRBD1. The CDR3 sequence is 14 residues long. With 5 bases clipped from V and 4 bases from J, the junction kept 6 bases outside the gene matches. Per germline, CDR1 SGHNT and CDR2 YYREEE (reference sequence). CDR3 DNA: TGTGCCAGCAGTTACAGGGGGCCCGGCACTGAAGCTTTCTTT. Encoded protein: CASSYRGPGTEAFF.

This clone has a handful of counts. V is TRBV15 and J is TRBJ2-5; perhaps D is TRBD1 or TRBD2 (5 bases each). The germline V gene encodes CDR1 LNHNV and CDR2 YYDKDF (reference sequence). The germline V and J ends were trimmed by 1 base and 5 bases, with 11 bases remaining between them. The CDR3 consists of 14 residues. The CDR3 loop reads CATSRAGWGETQYF. The CDR3 DNA is TGTGCCACCAGCAGAGCCGGATGGGGGGAGACCCAGTACTTC.

This chain links TRBV11-1 with TRBJ2-3; D is ambiguous. CDR1 and CDR2 from the germline V gene are SGHAT and FQDESV (reference sequence). Trimming took 5 bases from V and 8 from J, leaving 11 bases between them. The CDR3 is 12 residues long. The CDR3: CASSLSSVTQYF. Here the CDR3 DNA reads TGTGCCAGCAGCCTAAGCTCGGTTACGCAGTATTTT.

This chain connects TRBV5-1 to TRBJ1-1, with unresolved D. The CDR3 totals 14 residues. Germline lookup yields CDR1 SGHRS and CDR2 YFSETQ. Trimming shortened V by 0 bases and J by 6 bases, and 12 bases separated the two germline ends. CDR3 region: CASSLEGRTSEAFF. Written as DNA, the CDR3 is TGCGCCAGCAGCTTGGAGGGCCGAACTTCTGAAGCTTTCTTT.

The chain is built from TRBV6-5 and TRBJ2-2; D remains ambiguous. This CDR3 contains 15 residues. Trimming removed 6 bases at V and 1 base at J, with 12 bases between. Germline V gene sequence: CDR1 MNHEY, CDR2 SVGAGI. The CDR3 reads CASRPLGKNTGELFF. The CDR3 bases are TGTGCCAGCAGGCCTTTAGGCAAGAACACCGGGGAGCTGTTTTTT.

The V gene is TRBV5-4, the J gene TRBJ2-1, with 15 bases identical to TRBD2. Germline assignment: CDR1 SGHNT and CDR2 YYREEE (reference sequence). This CDR3 region has 15 residues. The trim removed 3 bases at V and 9 bases at J, leaving 4 bases unmatched. CDR3 sequence reads: CASSSGLAGGVEQFF. DNA for the CDR3: TGTGCCAGCAGCTCGGGACTAGCGGGGGGTGTTGAGCAGTTCTTC.

The chain links TRBV5-1 to TRBJ2-5, with 7 bases identical to TRBD1. The CDR3 consists of 14 residues. V gave up 2 bases and J gave up 4 bases; unmatched junction bases: 5. CDR1 and CDR2 from the germline V gene are SGHRS and YFSETQ. The chain's CDR3 is CASSFFGQVETQYF. The CDR3 DNA follows: TGCGCCAGCAGCTTTTTCGGACAGGTAGAGACCCAGTACTTC.

This clone was seen only a few times. This sequence joins TRBV14 and TRBJ1-6, with no clear D. Per the germline V gene, CDR1 is SGHDN and CDR2 is FVKESK. The length of the CDR3 is 14 residues. Trimming shortened V by 1 base and J by 8 bases, and 9 bases separated the two germline ends. CDR3 coding DNA: TGTGCCAGCAGCCAAGGTTGGGTCGATTCACCCCTCCACTTT. Its translation: CASSQGWVDSPLHF.